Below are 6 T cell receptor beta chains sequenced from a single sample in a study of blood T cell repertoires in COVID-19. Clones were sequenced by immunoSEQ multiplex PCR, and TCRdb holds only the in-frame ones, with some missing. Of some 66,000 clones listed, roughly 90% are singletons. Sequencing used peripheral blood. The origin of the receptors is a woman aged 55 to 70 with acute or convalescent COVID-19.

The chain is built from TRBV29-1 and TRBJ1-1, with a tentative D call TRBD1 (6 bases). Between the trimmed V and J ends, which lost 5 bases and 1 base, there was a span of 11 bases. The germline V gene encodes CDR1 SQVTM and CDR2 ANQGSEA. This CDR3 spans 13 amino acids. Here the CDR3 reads CSVRQAANTEAFF. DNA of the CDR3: TGCAGCGTTAGACAGGCGGCGAACACTGAAGCTTTCTTT.

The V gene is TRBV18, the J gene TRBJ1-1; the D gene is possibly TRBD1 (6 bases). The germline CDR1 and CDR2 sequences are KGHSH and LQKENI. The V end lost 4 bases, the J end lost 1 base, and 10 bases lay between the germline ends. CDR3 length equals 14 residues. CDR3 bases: TGTGCCAGCTCACAAGGACAGTGGAACACTGAAGCTTTCTTT. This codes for CASSQGQWNTEAFF.

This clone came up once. The CDR3 reads CASSLLGTDTQYF. CDR3 sequence (DNA): TGTGCCAGCAGCCTGTTAGGCACAGATACGCAGTATTTT. The J gene is TRBJ2-3, the V gene TRBV6-6, with D hard to call. CDR1 and CDR2 (germline): MNHNY, SVGAGI (reference sequence). The CDR3 runs to 13 residues. The V gene lost 6 bases and the J gene lost 1 base, with 8 bases spanning the gap.

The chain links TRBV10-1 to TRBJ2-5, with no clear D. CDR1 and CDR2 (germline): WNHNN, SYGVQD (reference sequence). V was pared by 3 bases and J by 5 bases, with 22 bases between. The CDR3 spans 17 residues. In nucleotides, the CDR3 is TGCGCCAGCAGTGAAGGCCGCCAGCGAGCGCGCCGGGAGACCCAGTACTTC. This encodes CASSEGRQRARRETQYF.

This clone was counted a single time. Written as DNA, the CDR3 is TGTGCCAGCAGTCCAGGGGGGACCGCGCTCACTAATTCACCCCTCCACTTT. Amino acid sequence: CASSPGGTALTNSPLHF. The V and J genes are TRBV27 and TRBJ1-6; 7 bases align to TRBD1. Losses at the gene ends were 5 bases for V and 6 bases for J; bases not matched to a gene: 13. The CDR3 loop spans 17 amino acids. Germline lookup yields CDR1 MNHEY and CDR2 SMNVEV (reference sequence).

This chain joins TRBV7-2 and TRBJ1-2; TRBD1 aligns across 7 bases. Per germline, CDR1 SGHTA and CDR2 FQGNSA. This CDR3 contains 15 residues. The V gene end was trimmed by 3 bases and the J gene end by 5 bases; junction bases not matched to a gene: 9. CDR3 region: CASSFAQGQFYGYTF. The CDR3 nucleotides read TGTGCCAGCAGCTTCGCTCAGGGACAGTTTTATGGCTACACCTTC.